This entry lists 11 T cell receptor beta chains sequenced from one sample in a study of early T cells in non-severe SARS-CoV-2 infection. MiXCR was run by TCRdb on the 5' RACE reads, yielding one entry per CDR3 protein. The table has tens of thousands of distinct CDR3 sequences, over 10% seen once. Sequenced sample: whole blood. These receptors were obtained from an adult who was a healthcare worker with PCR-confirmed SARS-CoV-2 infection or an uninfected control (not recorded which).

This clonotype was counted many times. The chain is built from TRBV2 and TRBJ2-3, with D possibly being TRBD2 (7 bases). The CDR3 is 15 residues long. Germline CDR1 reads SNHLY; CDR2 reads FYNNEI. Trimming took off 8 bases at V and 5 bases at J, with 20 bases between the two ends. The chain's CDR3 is CASYFQGQRGDTQYF. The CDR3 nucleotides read TGTGCCAGCTACTTTCAAGGACAGCGGGGAGATACGCAGTATTTT.

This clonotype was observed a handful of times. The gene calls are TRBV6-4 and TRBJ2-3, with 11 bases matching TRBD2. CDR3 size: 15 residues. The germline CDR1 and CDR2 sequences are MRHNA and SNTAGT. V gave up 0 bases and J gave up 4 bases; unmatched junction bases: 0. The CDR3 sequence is CASSDSSGGADTQYF. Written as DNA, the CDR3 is TGTGCCAGCAGTGACTCTAGCGGGGGGGCAGATACGCAGTATTTT.

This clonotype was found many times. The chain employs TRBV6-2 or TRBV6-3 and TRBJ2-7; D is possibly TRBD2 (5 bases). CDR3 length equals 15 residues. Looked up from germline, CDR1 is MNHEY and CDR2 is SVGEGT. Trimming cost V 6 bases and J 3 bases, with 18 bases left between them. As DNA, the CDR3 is TGTGCCAGCAGCCCTGTGAAGGGAGCCCTCTACGAGCAGTACTTC. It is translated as CASSPVKGALYEQYF.

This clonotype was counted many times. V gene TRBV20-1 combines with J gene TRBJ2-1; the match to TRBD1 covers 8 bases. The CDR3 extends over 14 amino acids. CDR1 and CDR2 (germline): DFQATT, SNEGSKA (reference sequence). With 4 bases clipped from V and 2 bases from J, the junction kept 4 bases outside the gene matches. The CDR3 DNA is TGCAGTGCTAATTCCAGGGGGCCCTACAATGAGCAGTTCTTC. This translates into CSANSRGPYNEQFF.

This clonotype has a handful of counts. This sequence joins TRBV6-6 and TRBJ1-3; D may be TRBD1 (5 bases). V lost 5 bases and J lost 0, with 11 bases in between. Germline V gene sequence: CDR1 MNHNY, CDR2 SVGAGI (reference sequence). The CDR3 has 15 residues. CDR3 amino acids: CASSIDGASGNTIYF. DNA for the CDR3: TGTGCCAGCAGTATCGATGGGGCCTCTGGAAACACCATATATTTT.

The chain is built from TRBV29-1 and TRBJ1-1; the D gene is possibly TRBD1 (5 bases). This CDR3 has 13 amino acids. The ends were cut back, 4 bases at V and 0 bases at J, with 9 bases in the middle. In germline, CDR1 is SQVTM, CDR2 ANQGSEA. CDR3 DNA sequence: TGCAGCGTTGCCAGGGTCTTGAACACTGAAGCTTTCTTT. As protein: CSVARVLNTEAFF.

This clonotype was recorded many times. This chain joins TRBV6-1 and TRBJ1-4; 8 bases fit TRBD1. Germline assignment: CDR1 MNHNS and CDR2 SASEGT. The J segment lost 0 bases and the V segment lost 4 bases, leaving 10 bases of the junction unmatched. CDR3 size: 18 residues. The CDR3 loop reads CASSVSPGQEATNEKLFF. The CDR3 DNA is TGTGCCAGCAGTGTGTCTCCGGGACAGGAGGCAACTAATGAAAAACTGTTTTTT.

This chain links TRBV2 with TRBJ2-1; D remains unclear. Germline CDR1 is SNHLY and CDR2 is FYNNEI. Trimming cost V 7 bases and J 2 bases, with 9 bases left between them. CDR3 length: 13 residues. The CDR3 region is CASTPDPYNEQFF. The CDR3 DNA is TGTGCCAGCACCCCGGACCCCTACAATGAGCAGTTCTTC.

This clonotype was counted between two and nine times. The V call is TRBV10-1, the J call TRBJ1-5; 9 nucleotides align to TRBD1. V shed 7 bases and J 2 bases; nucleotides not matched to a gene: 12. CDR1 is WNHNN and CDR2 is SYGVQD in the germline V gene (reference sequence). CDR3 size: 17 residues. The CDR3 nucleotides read TGCGCCAGCACCCGCGGACAGGGGATTGGGGGCAATCAGCCCCAGCATTTT. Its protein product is CASTRGQGIGGNQPQHF.

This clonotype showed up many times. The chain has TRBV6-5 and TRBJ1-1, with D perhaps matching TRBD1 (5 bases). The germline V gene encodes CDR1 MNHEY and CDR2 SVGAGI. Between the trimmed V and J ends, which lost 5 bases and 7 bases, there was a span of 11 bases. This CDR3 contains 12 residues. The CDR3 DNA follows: TGTGCCAGCAGTCTAGGGGTGGGTGAAGCTTTCTTT. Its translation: CASSLGVGEAFF.

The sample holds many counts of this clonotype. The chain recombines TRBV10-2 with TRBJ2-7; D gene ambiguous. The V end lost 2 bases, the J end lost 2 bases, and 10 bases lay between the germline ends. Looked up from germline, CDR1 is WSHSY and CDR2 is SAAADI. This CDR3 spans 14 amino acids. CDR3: CASSERRDPYEQYF. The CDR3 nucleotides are TGCGCCAGCAGTGAGCGTAGAGACCCCTACGAGCAGTACTTC.